This T cell receptor beta chain was profiled in a study of blood T cell repertoires in COVID-19. Study-level background: T cells, B-cell-depleted T cells, or PBMCs supplied cDNA or gDNA.

Germline CDR1 MNHNY, CDR2 SVGAGI (reference sequence). The CDR3 covers 13 residues. The ends were cut back, 4 bases at V and 0 bases at J, with 6 bases in the middle. As processed by the authors: From reference gene primer amplification, estimates of nucleated cell counts were derived. Sequenced by immunoSEQ multiplex PCR; TCRdb stores in-frame clones only, minus some. That table is the source of V, J and clone size, and D and trimming were worked out from the DNA. The repertoire holds approximately 300,000 clones, with around 90% as singletons. The chain employs TRBV6-6 and TRBJ2-5; D is unresolved. The source material was peripheral blood. The sequence came from a man aged 45-65 years with active or convalescent COVID-19. CDR3 in amino acids: CASSFRDQETQYF. DNA for the CDR3: TGTGCCAGCAGTTTCCGGGACCAAGAGACCCAGTACTTC.